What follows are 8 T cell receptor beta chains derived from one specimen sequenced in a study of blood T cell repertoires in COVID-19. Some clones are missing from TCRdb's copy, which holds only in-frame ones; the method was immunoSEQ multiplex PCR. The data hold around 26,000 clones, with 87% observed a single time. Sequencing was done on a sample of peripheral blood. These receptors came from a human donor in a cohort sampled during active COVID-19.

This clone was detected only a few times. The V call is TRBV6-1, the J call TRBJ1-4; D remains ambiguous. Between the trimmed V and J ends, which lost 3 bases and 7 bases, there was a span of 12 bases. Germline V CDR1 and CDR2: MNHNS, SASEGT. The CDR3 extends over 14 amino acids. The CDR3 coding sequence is TGTGCCAGCAGTGATGGGAGCGGGAGTGAAAAACTGTTTTTT. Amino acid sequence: CASSDGSGSEKLFF.

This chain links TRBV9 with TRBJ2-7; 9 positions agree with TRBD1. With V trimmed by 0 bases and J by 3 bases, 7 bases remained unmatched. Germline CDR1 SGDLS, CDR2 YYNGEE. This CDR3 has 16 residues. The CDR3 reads CASSVAGQGTFYEQYF. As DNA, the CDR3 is TGTGCCAGCAGCGTAGCCGGACAGGGGACTTTCTACGAGCAGTACTTC.

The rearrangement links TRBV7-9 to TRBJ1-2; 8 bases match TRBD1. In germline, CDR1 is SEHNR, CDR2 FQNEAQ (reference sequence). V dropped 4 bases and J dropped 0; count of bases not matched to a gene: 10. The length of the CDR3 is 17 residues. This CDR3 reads CASSSTPGQGANYGYTF. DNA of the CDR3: TGTGCCAGCAGCTCCACCCCCGGACAGGGAGCTAACTATGGCTACACCTTC.

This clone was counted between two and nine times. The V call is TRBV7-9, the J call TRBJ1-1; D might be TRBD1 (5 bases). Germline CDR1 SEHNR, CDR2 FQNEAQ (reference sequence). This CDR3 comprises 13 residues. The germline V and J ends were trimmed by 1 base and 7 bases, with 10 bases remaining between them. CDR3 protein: CASSLVTGIEAFF. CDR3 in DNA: TGTGCCAGCAGCTTAGTAACAGGAATTGAAGCTTTCTTT.

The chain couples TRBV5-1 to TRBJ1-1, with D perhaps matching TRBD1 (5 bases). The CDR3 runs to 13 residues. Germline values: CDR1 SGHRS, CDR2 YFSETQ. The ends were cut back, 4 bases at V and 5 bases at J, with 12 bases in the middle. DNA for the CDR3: TGCGCCAGCAGCGTCGGACAAGGGACTGAAGCTTTCTTT. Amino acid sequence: CASSVGQGTEAFF.

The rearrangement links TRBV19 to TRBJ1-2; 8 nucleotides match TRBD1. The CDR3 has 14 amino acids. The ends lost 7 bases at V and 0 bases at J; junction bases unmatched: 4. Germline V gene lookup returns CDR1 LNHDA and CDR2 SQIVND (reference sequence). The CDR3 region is CASTTDRANYGYTF. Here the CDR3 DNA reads TGTGCCAGTACCACGGACAGGGCTAACTATGGCTACACCTTC.

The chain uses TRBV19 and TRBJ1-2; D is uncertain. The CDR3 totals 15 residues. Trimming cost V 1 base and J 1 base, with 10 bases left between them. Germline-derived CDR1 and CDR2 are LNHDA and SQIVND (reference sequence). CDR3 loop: CASSIGGNLNYGYTF. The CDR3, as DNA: TGTGCCAGTAGTATAGGCGGGAACCTTAACTATGGCTACACCTTC. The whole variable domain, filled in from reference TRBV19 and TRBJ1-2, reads DGGITQSPKYLFRKEGQNVTLSCEQNLNHDAMYWYRQDPGQGLRLIYYSQIVNDFQKGDIAEGYSVSREKKESFPLTVTSAQKNPTAFYLCASSIGGNLNYGYTFGSGTRLTVV.

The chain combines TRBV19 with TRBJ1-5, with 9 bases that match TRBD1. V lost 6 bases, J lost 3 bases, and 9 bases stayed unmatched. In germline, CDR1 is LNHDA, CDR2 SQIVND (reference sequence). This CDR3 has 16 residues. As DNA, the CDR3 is TGTGCCAGTAGGGCCCAAGGGACAGGGCCCAATCAGCCCCAGCATTTT. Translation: CASRAQGTGPNQPQHF. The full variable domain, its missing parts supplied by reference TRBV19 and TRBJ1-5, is DGGITQSPKYLFRKEGQNVTLSCEQNLNHDAMYWYRQDPGQGLRLIYYSQIVNDFQKGDIAEGYSVSREKKESFPLTVTSAQKNPTAFYLCASRAQGTGPNQPQHFGDGTRLSIL.